The next 5 T cell receptor beta chains were all read from a single sample in a study of vaccination and CD4 T cells after COVID-19. The antigens these receptors bind are not known. CD4+ T cells that had been cultured provided DNA sequenced with the Oncomine TCR Beta short-read assay. TCRdb re-called the PCR reads with MiXCR, one entry per CDR3 protein. The data hold 9,500 to 15,000 distinct CDR3 sequences, with around 75% observed a single time. Treatment reported: roughly ten-day PBMC culture with coronavirus spike peptide pools or control peptides (ViraFEST assay). Sequencing input: CD4+ T cells from blood, cultured in vitro. Receptors originate from a human donor who had recovered from COVID-19.

This clonotype was counted a few times. V is TRBV27 and J is TRBJ2-3; 8 bases map to TRBD2. Per the germline V gene, CDR1 is MNHEY and CDR2 is SMNVEV (reference sequence). The CDR3 extends over 16 amino acids. J gave up 3 bases and V 3 bases, and 8 bases lay outside the gene matches. CDR3 amino acids: CASSLRPGGRTDTQYF. The CDR3 nucleotides read TGTGCCAGCAGTTTGCGACCGGGAGGGAGGACAGATACGCAGTATTTT.

The J gene is TRBJ1-2, the V gene TRBV7-2; D possibly corresponds to TRBD1 (6 bases). V was shortened by 2 bases and J by 4 bases, with 23 bases between the two germline ends. The CDR3 has 18 amino acids. Germline V gene sequence: CDR1 SGHTA, CDR2 FQGNSA. CDR3 in amino acids: CASSLQGQGAFSSYGYTF. The CDR3 DNA reads as TGTGCCAGCAGCTTACAGGGGCAAGGGGCTTTTAGTAGCTATGGCTACACCTTC.

The chain employs TRBV6-1 and TRBJ1-2, with 9 positions matching TRBD1. This CDR3 region has 14 residues. Germline trimming cut 5 bases from V and 7 bases from J; bases unmatched to any gene: 8. Germline assignment: CDR1 MNHNS and CDR2 SASEGT. The CDR3 region has the DNA TGTGCCAGCAGTAACCCCGGGACAGGGTCTGGCTACACCTTC. It is translated as CASSNPGTGSGYTF.

The chain combines TRBV18 with TRBJ1-5; D is undetermined. CDR1 KGHSH and CDR2 LQKENI come from the germline V gene. Trimming stripped 5 bases from V and 2 bases from J, with 7 bases between. CDR3 length: 13 amino acids. In DNA, the CDR3 is TGTGCCAGCTCAACGGCGCGCAATCAGCCCCAGCATTTT. As protein: CASSTARNQPQHF.

This chain connects TRBV20-1 to TRBJ2-2; 8 nucleotides line up with TRBD2. After removal of 2 bases from V and 5 bases from J, the junction contained 19 bases not matched to a gene. This CDR3 contains 19 residues. Germline lookup yields CDR1 DFQATT and CDR2 SNEGSKA (reference sequence). The DNA of the CDR3 is TGCAGTGCTAGATACCCCGGGACTAGAATCCCCCCAATGACCGGGGAGCTGTTTTTT. Translated: CSARYPGTRIPPMTGELFF.